The 17 T cell receptor beta chains in this list originate from one sample, sequenced in a study of technical replicates of blood from four donors. TCRdb's table, derived via immunoSEQ multiplex PCR, lists solely in-frame clones and lacks some. The data contain more than 65,000 clones, around nine tenths of them singletons. Sequencing input: T cells isolated from PBMCs. The receptors were sampled from a human donor in good health.

The chain is built from TRBV9 and TRBJ2-2; TRBD2 aligns across 9 bases. The V segment lost 4 bases and the J segment 3 bases; nucleotides outside the gene matches: 7. This CDR3 is 16 amino acids long. Germline CDR1 reads SGDLS; CDR2 reads YYNGEE. CDR3 sequence reads: CASSPRVAGDTGELFF. DNA for the CDR3: TGTGCCAGCAGCCCCCGGGTAGCGGGAGACACCGGGGAGCTGTTTTTT.

The rearrangement joins TRBV29-1 to TRBJ2-1, with TRBD2 matching over 8 bases. The germline V gene encodes CDR1 SQVTM and CDR2 ANQGSEA. The ends lost 3 bases at V and 3 bases at J; junction bases unmatched: 4. The CDR3 is 14 residues long. The CDR3 protein is CSVESGRVYNEQFF. The CDR3 DNA follows: TGCAGCGTTGAGTCCGGGAGGGTCTACAATGAGCAGTTCTTC.

The CDR3 DNA is TGTGCCAGCTCACGGGAGAATGAAAAACTGTTTTTT. Its protein product is CASSRENEKLFF. The chain recombines TRBV18 with TRBJ1-4, with unresolved D. Germline assignment: CDR1 KGHSH and CDR2 LQKENI. V shed 4 bases and J shed 5 bases, with 5 bases lying between them. The CDR3 is 12 residues long.

This clone was picked up a small number of times. The chain uses TRBV5-1 and TRBJ1-1; 9 nucleotides align to TRBD1. The CDR3 is 12 amino acids. V dropped 3 bases and J dropped 6; count of bases not matched to a gene: 0. From germline, CDR1 is SGHRS and CDR2 YFSETQ. The CDR3 sequence: CASSWTGAEAFF. The CDR3 region has the DNA TGCGCCAGCAGCTGGACAGGGGCTGAAGCTTTCTTT.

The chain links TRBV27 to TRBJ1-5; TRBD1 is a possible D gene (5 bases). Germline V gene data show CDR1 as MNHEY and CDR2 as SMNVEV (reference sequence). The CDR3 totals 14 residues. The germline V and J ends were trimmed by 6 bases and 1 base, with 10 bases remaining between them. The CDR3 sequence is CASRSGGSNQPQHF. The CDR3 DNA reads as TGTGCCAGCAGATCCGGGGGGAGCAATCAGCCCCAGCATTTT.

This sequence joins TRBV30 and TRBJ2-7; 7 bases map to TRBD2. Trimming removed 2 bases from V and 4 bases from J; junction bases left unmatched: 2. This CDR3 is built from 12 residues. Germline lookup yields CDR1 GTSNPN and CDR2 SVGIG (reference sequence). The CDR3, as DNA: TGTGCCTGGAGTTGGGGAGGGTACGAGCAGTACTTC. This sequence encodes CAWSWGGYEQYF.

The V call is TRBV4-3, the J call TRBJ2-7; a possible D gene is TRBD2 (5 bases). This CDR3 is 14 amino acids long. Germline CDR1 LGHNA, CDR2 YSLEER. Trimming took off 3 bases at V and 0 bases at J, with 9 bases between the two ends. The CDR3 DNA reads TGCGCCAGCAGCCAGGACTTCAGCTCCTACGAGCAGTACTTC. It specifies CASSQDFSSYEQYF.

The V gene is TRBV13, the J gene TRBJ1-5; D is unresolved. Germline CDR1 and CDR2: PRHDT and FYEKMQ (reference sequence). Trimming took 2 bases from V and 4 from J, leaving 6 bases between them. The CDR3 runs 13 residues. The CDR3, as DNA: TGTGCCAGCAGCTTACACACAAATCAGCCCCAGCATTTT. Translating gives CASSLHTNQPQHF.

This CDR3 is CASRLSGRRDEQYF. In DNA, the CDR3 is TGTGCCAGCAGGCTTAGCGGGAGAAGGGACGAGCAGTACTTC. This chain connects TRBV11-2 to TRBJ2-7, with TRBD2 matching 9 bases. The CDR3 contains 14 residues. V shed 6 bases, J shed 5 bases, and the junction held 8 bases outside the gene matches. Germline CDR1 reads SGHAT; CDR2 reads FQNNGV.

The table lists this clone with a few counts. This chain uses TRBV18 with TRBJ2-7, with D uncertain. This CDR3 contains 15 residues. CDR1 is KGHSH, CDR2 LQKENI, per germline. The V end was cut by 3 bases, the J end by 4 bases, with 16 bases between. CDR3 sequence (DNA): TGTGCCAGCTCACCTCGATTGACAACCTCTTACGAGCAGTACTTC. Translated, it gives CASSPRLTTSYEQYF.

The rearrangement links TRBV12-5 to TRBJ1-1, with D possibly being TRBD1 (6 bases). Trimming took 5 bases from V and 8 from J, leaving 15 bases between them. There are 13 residues in the CDR3. The germline V gene encodes CDR1 LGHNT and CDR2 FRNRAP. Here the CDR3 reads CASGPGTGTEAFF. The DNA for the CDR3 is TGTGCTAGTGGTCCGGGGACCGGGACAGAAGCTTTCTTT.

The chain employs TRBV9 and TRBJ2-1, with TRBD2 matching over 8 bases. CDR3 length: 14 amino acids. Germline CDR1 reads SGDLS; CDR2 reads YYNGEE. The trim removed 5 bases at V and 8 bases at J, leaving 9 bases unmatched. CDR3 in DNA: TGTGCCAGCAGTAAAGGACTAGCTAGTGATGAGCAGTTCTTC. It specifies CASSKGLASDEQFF.

CDR3 amino acids: CASSQYTDTQYF. Here the CDR3 DNA reads TGTGCCAGCAGCCAATACACAGATACGCAGTATTTT. This chain links TRBV14 with TRBJ2-3, with D unresolved. The CDR3 is 12 residues long. Germline CDR1 reads SGHDN; CDR2 reads FVKESK. The ends were cut back, 2 bases at V and 2 bases at J, with 2 bases in the middle. The complete variable domain, with remaining parts taken from reference TRBV14 and TRBJ2-3, reads EAGVTQFPSHSVIEKGQTVTLRCDPISGHDNLYWYRRVMGKEIKFLLHFVKESKQDESGMPNNRFLAERTGGTYSTLKVQPAELEDSGVYFCASSQYTDTQYFGPGTRLTVL.

This rearrangement joins TRBV4-2 to TRBJ2-1; unclear D gene. CDR1 and CDR2 (germline): LGHNA, YNFKEQ. The CDR3 runs 14 residues. The V end lost 1 base, the J end lost 3 bases, and 7 bases lay between the germline ends. The DNA for the CDR3 is TGTGCCAGCAGCCAAGGACAATACTACAATGAGCAGTTCTTC. This encodes CASSQGQYYNEQFF.

A single count supports this clone. The chain uses TRBV2 and TRBJ1-4; D unclear. CDR3 length equals 14 residues. Germline V lookup: CDR1 SNHLY, CDR2 FYNNEI. The ends were cut back, 3 bases at V and 0 bases at J, with 5 bases in the middle. The CDR3 DNA reads TGTGCCAGCAGTGAGACTGCAACTAATGAAAAACTGTTTTTT. The encoded protein is CASSETATNEKLFF.

The rearrangement uses TRBV29-1 and TRBJ1-1, with D tentatively TRBD1 (6 bases). Germline CDR1 SQVTM, CDR2 ANQGSEA. The germline V and J ends were trimmed by 5 bases and 4 bases, with 8 bases remaining between them. This CDR3 spans 11 amino acids. In DNA, the CDR3 is TGCAGCGTTATGGGGGCCACTGAAGCTTTCTTT. It encodes CSVMGATEAFF.

A single count supports this clone. The chain couples TRBV7-3 to TRBJ2-3; TRBD2 aligns across 9 bases. The trim removed 0 bases at V and 2 bases at J, leaving 3 bases unmatched. CDR3 length: 16 residues. Germline V gene data show CDR1 as SGHTA and CDR2 as FQGTGA. The CDR3 is CASSLTAGGFTDTQYF. CDR3 nucleotide sequence: TGTGCCAGCAGCTTAACTGCGGGAGGGTTCACAGATACGCAGTATTTT.